This section outlines one T cell receptor (beta chain) sequence together with its context. Its antigen is currently unknown. The sample is drawn from a study of CD8 T cells in ankylosing spondylitis. Broader study findings: Typical of ankylosing spondylitis blood, it appeared, was a TCR beta motif of fewer than ten highly homologous variants. Some of the motif variants had earlier been found in reactive arthritis patients' fluid and blood.

Each TCR beta library was made by quantitative 5'-RACE that incorporated molecular barcodes. Each CDR3 protein is one row after TCRdb ran MiXCR on the 5' RACE reads. Among more than 650,000 distinct CDR3 sequences listed, 12% were seen once. Per the germline V gene, CDR1 is LGHNA and CDR2 is YNFKEQ. V was cut by 1 base and J by 1 base, with 9 bases left in between. This CDR3 is 15 amino acids long. The V gene is TRBV4-2, the J gene TRBJ2-3, with TRBD1 as a possible D gene (5 bases). Sequencing used blood, either unsorted or a sorted T cell fraction (not recorded which). This receptor was identified in a male donor with ankylosing spondylitis. The CDR3 coding sequence is TGTGCCAGCAGCCAAGCCAGGGTGGGCACAGATACGCAGTATTTT. Amino acids: CASSQARVGTDTQYF.